These 9 T cell receptor beta chains were all obtained from the same sample, sequenced in a study of cytomegalovirus exposure and HLA in healthy donors. Amplification used 60 Vbeta primers and 13 Jbeta primers. Here immunoSEQ multiplex PCR was the method, and the copy in TCRdb shows in-frame clones only, minus some. This sample has roughly 200,000 clones; 70% to 90% occur once, and the top ten carry about 3%. The sequenced material came from PBMCs. Source of these receptors: a man aged 25-40 years in good health and CMV-seronegative.

The rearrangement joins TRBV2 to TRBJ2-7; D remains unclear. Germline CDR1 SNHLY, CDR2 FYNNEI. Between the trimmed V and J ends, which lost 2 bases and 5 bases, there was a span of 4 bases. CDR3 size: 11 residues. The CDR3 sequence: CASSEFNEQYF. The CDR3 DNA sequence: TGTGCCAGCAGTGAATTCAACGAGCAGTACTTC.

The genes are TRBV7-9 and TRBJ1-2; 10 nucleotides match TRBD1. Germline V gives CDR1 SEHNR, CDR2 FQNEAQ (reference sequence). This CDR3 contains 16 residues. Trimming cost V 3 bases and J 8 bases; bases outside gene matches: 12. CDR3 sequence reads: CASSFAGTGVYVGYTF. DNA for the CDR3: TGTGCCAGCAGCTTCGCCGGGACAGGGGTCTATGTCGGCTACACCTTC. The variable domain in full, with the rest retrieved from reference TRBV7-9 and TRBJ1-2, is DTGVSQNPRHKITKRGQNVTFRCDPISEHNRLYWYRQTLGQGPEFLTYFQNEAQLEKSRLLSDRFSAERPKGSFSTLEIQRTEQGDSAMYLCASSFAGTGVYVGYTFGSGTRLTVV.

The J gene is TRBJ1-2, the V gene TRBV7-2; the D is unclear. The CDR3 extends over 14 amino acids. Trimming stripped 2 bases from V and 7 bases from J, with 14 bases between. The germline V gene encodes CDR1 SGHTA and CDR2 FQGNSA. CDR3 in amino acids: CASSLQKVSGGYTF. The CDR3 DNA reads as TGTGCCAGCAGCTTACAGAAAGTGTCGGGTGGCTACACCTTC. Combining the CDR3 with reference TRBV7-2 and TRBJ1-2 gives the whole variable domain GAGVSQSPSNKVTEKGKDVELRCDPISGHTALYWYRQSLGQGLEFLIYFQGNSAPDKSGLPSDRFSAERTGGSVSTLTIQRTQQEDSAVYLCASSLQKVSGGYTFGSGTRLTVV.

The V call is TRBV2, the J call TRBJ1-2; possible D gene TRBD1, 5 bases. CDR3 length equals 14 residues. The germline V and J ends were trimmed by 6 bases and 0 bases, with 11 bases remaining between them. CDR1 is SNHLY, CDR2 FYNNEI, per germline. CDR3 bases: TGTGCCAGCAGGTGGAGGGGCCCTAACTATGGCTACACCTTC. It encodes CASRWRGPNYGYTF. The full variable domain, with the rest looked up from reference TRBV2 and TRBJ1-2, is EPEVTQTPSHQVTQMGQEVILRCVPISNHLYFYWYRQILGQKVEFLVSFYNNEISEKSEIFDDQFSVERPDGSNFTLKIRSTKLEDSAMYFCASRWRGPNYGYTFGSGTRLTVV.

The V and J genes are TRBV28 and TRBJ1-2; 10 bases are a match to TRBD1. The CDR3 is 18 amino acids. The ends lost 6 bases at V and 0 bases at J; junction bases unmatched: 13. Germline V gene data show CDR1 as MDHEN and CDR2 as SYDVKM. DNA of the CDR3: TGTGCCAGCAGCCTTTCCCGACAGGGGGCCGTAGCTAACTATGGCTACACCTTC. Translating gives CASSLSRQGAVANYGYTF.

The chain carries TRBV6-1 and TRBJ1-1; TRBD1 matches at 9 bases. The ends lost 3 bases at V and 14 bases at J; junction bases unmatched: 22. CDR1 and CDR2 from the germline V gene are MNHNS and SASEGT. The CDR3 has 17 residues. The CDR3 is CASSERGTGRVRIGVFF. In DNA form, the CDR3 reads TGTGCCAGCAGTGAGAGGGGGACAGGGAGGGTCCGAATTGGTGTATTCTTT.

The genes are TRBV5-8 and TRBJ1-1; D is undetermined. The CDR3 sequence is 12 residues long. Trimming left V 7 bases short and J 2 bases short, with 9 bases between. CDR1 is SGHTS and CDR2 is YDEGEE in the germline V gene. In nucleotides, the CDR3 is TGTGCCAGCGGGCCCTTTAACACTGAAGCTTTCTTT. Amino acids: CASGPFNTEAFF.

The chain recombines TRBV7-6 with TRBJ2-7; D remains unclear. V gave up 5 bases and J gave up 2 bases, with 13 bases separating them. The germline CDR1 and CDR2 sequences are SGHVS and FNYEAQ. The CDR3 loop spans 14 amino acids. The chain's CDR3 is CASSAHGPPYEQYF. CDR3 nucleotides: TGTGCCAGCAGCGCTCATGGGCCTCCCTACGAGCAGTACTTC.

The CDR3 spells CASTPRGTRSRVLETQYF. The CDR3 DNA reads as TGTGCCAGTACCCCTCGGGGGACTAGAAGCCGAGTACTGGAGACCCAGTACTTC. The J gene is TRBJ2-5, the V gene TRBV19, with TRBD2 matching over 8 bases. V dropped 7 bases and J dropped 5; count of bases not matched to a gene: 21. The CDR3 length is 18 residues. Germline CDR1 and CDR2: LNHDA and SQIVND (reference sequence).